This T cell receptor (beta chain) was recorded in a study of T cells after yellow fever vaccination. V gave up 3 bases and J gave up 4 bases; unmatched junction bases: 6. Germline V CDR1 and CDR2: KGHSH, LQKENI. The CDR3 has 16 residues. Overall study findings and caveats: Post-booster reappearance was seen for most primary-vaccination clones (about 95% CD4, 85% to 90% CD8).

Comments on this clonotype: The antigen remains undetermined.

TCR cDNA, made by 5'RACE template switching, carried an added universal primer site and UMIs. TCRdb called the 5' RACE reads again in MiXCR, with one record for every CDR3 protein. The table has about 360,000 distinct CDR3 sequences, around 6.4% seen once. The material was PBMCs, obtained 5 days after the yellow fever booster vaccination. The TCR sequence derives from a man aged 25 to 45 who received the YFV17D yellow fever vaccine. The J gene is TRBJ1-6, the V gene TRBV18, with 7 positions matching TRBD1. The CDR3 nucleotides are TGTGCCAGCTCACCGAGACAGGGAGGGTATAATTCACCCCTCCACTTT. Its translation is CASSPRQGGYNSPLHF.